This T cell receptor beta chain appears in the sequencing data of a study of response to subunit inactivated influenza vaccine. One entry per CDR3 protein, called by TCRdb with MiXCR from the RT-PCR reads. The repertoire holds 560,000 or so distinct CDR3 sequences, with 7.5% to 8.5% as singletons. The germline V gene encodes CDR1 LGHNA and CDR2 YSLEER. The V and J ends lost 0 bases and 0 bases respectively, with 6 bases between them. The CDR3 is made up of 15 amino acids. General observations from the study: The authors proposed limited new T cell recruitment per seasonal influenza vaccination.

As to this clonotype: Its cognate antigen is unknown.

The rearrangement joins TRBV4-3 to TRBJ2-1; TRBD1 might be the D (6 bases). Sequencing was performed on PBMCs from blood, taken 23 to 25 months after vaccination. The receptor comes from a man in his fifties or sixties who received an inactivated influenza vaccine. The chain's CDR3 is CASSQEGGSYNEQFF. The CDR3 nucleotides read TGCGCCAGCAGCCAAGAAGGGGGCTCCTACAATGAGCAGTTCTTC.